The 18 T cell receptor beta chains below were found in one sample sequenced in a study of type 1 and type 2 diabetes patients. Amplification started from genomic DNA. Multiplex PCR with 30 forward and 13 reverse primers amplified the TCR beta CDR3. MiXCR, run by TCRdb on the multiplex PCR reads, gives a single entry per CDR3 protein. This table has approximately 260,000 distinct CDR3 sequences, more than 40% appearing once. Sequenced material: peripheral blood mononuclear cells (PBMCs). The source is a man younger than 35 with type 2 diabetes.

This chain links TRBV12-3 or TRBV12-4 with TRBJ2-3, with 7 bases lining up with TRBD1. The CDR3 runs to 15 residues. Trimming removed 6 bases from V and 3 bases from J; junction bases left unmatched: 9. The CDR3 loop is CASSRTGVSTDTQYF. As DNA, the CDR3 is TGTGCCAGCAGCCGCACAGGGGTTAGTACAGATACGCAGTATTTT.

The chain combines TRBV7-2 with TRBJ2-7; 9 bases fit TRBD2. CDR1 and CDR2 from the germline V gene are SGHTA and FQGNSA. This CDR3 region has 17 residues. Trimming cost V 5 bases and J 0 bases; bases outside gene matches: 11. DNA of the CDR3: TGTGCCAGCAGCCGGACCTATAGCGGGGGCAGCTCCTACGAGCAGTACTTC. Its translation is CASSRTYSGGSSYEQYF. Supplemented by reference TRBV7-2 and TRBJ2-7, the full variable domain reads GAGVSQSPSNKVTEKGKDVELRCDPISGHTALYWYRQSLGQGLEFLIYFQGNSAPDKSGLPSDRFSAERTGGSVSTLTIQRTQQEDSAVYLCASSRTYSGGSSYEQYFGPGTRLTVT.

This clonotype has only a few counts. The J gene is TRBJ2-7, the V gene TRBV7-8; the D is unclear. V lost 2 bases, J lost 2 bases, and 13 bases lay in between. Germline values: CDR1 SGHVS, CDR2 FQNEAQ. The CDR3 contains 15 residues. The DNA of the CDR3 is TGTGCCAGCAGCTTAAACGCGGCCAGTACCTACGAGCAGTACTTC. It is translated as CASSLNAASTYEQYF.

The chain employs TRBV20-1 and TRBJ2-1; 12 bases match TRBD1. CDR3 size: 15 residues. Germline V gives CDR1 DFQATT, CDR2 SNEGSKA (reference sequence). The V gene end was trimmed by 0 bases and the J gene end by 9 bases; junction bases not matched to a gene: 6. CDR3 bases: TGCAGTGCTAGAGATCTGGGACAGGGGGCTGGTGAGCAGTTCTTC. Residues: CSARDLGQGAGEQFF.

The CDR3 DNA sequence: TGTGCCAGCAGCTCGCTAGCGGGCCACACAGATACGCAGTATTTT. It is translated as CASSSLAGHTDTQYF. The V and J genes are TRBV4-2 and TRBJ2-3, with TRBD2 matching 8 bases. The J segment lost 2 bases and the V segment lost 5 bases, leaving 6 bases of the junction unmatched. Per the germline V gene, CDR1 is LGHNA and CDR2 is YNFKEQ. The CDR3 is 15 residues long.

This clonotype turned up a few times. The chain couples TRBV2 to TRBJ1-5, with a tentative D call TRBD1 (6 bases). Germline CDR1 is SNHLY and CDR2 is FYNNEI. The length of the CDR3 is 14 residues. With 2 bases removed from V and 3 bases from J, the gap between germline ends came to 8 bases. In nucleotides, the CDR3 is TGTGCCAGCAGTGAAACAGGGATCAATCAGCCCCAGCATTTT. This encodes CASSETGINQPQHF.

The CDR3 reads CASSERVGYGYTF. DNA for the CDR3: TGTGCCAGCAGTGAGAGGGTTGGCTATGGCTACACCTTC. V usage is TRBV25-1 and J usage is TRBJ1-2; no reliable D call. Germline CDR1 is MGHDK and CDR2 is SYGVNS. V lost 3 bases to trimming and J lost 4 bases, with 9 bases between them. The CDR3 covers 13 residues.

The chain's CDR3 is CASSLRPVTSGSGELFF. In nucleotides, the CDR3 is TGCGCCAGCAGCTTGAGGCCGGTAACTAGCGGGTCCGGGGAGCTGTTTTTT. The V call is TRBV5-1, the J call TRBJ2-2; 9 bases map to TRBD2. This CDR3 contains 17 residues. The germline CDR1 and CDR2 sequences are SGHRS and YFSETQ. Germline trimming cut 1 base from V and 6 bases from J; bases unmatched to any gene: 10.

The chain joins TRBV19 to TRBJ1-6; D call uncertain. The CDR3 covers 14 residues. In germline, CDR1 is LNHDA, CDR2 SQIVND (reference sequence). The V end was cut by 3 bases, the J end by 7 bases, with 10 bases between. The CDR3 nucleotides are TGTGCCAGTAGTATTATGGACGGGAATTCACCCCTCCACTTT. Amino acids: CASSIMDGNSPLHF.

This clonotype has only a few counts. J is TRBJ2-5 and V is TRBV12-5; D call uncertain. The CDR3 extends over 14 amino acids. The germline CDR1 and CDR2 sequences are LGHNT and FRNRAP. V lost 6 bases to trimming and J lost 1 base, with 12 bases between them. CDR3 sequence reads: CASGSASIQETQYF. The CDR3 region has the DNA TGTGCTAGTGGCTCAGCATCAATCCAAGAGACCCAGTACTTC.

This clonotype showed up many times. The chain is built from TRBV9 and TRBJ2-5, with D unresolved. CDR1 SGDLS and CDR2 YYNGEE come from the germline V gene. The V and J ends lost 0 bases and 9 bases respectively, with 18 bases between them. The length of the CDR3 is 15 residues. CDR3 residues: CASSVESSDQEAQYF. The CDR3 nucleotides are TGTGCCAGCAGCGTAGAGAGTTCTGATCAAGAAGCCCAGTACTTC.

The chain uses TRBV19 and TRBJ2-3; 11 bases line up with TRBD2. The CDR3 sequence is 16 residues long. The V gene's germline CDR1 is LNHDA and CDR2 SQIVND (reference sequence). J gave up 1 base and V 9 bases, and 9 bases lay outside the gene matches. The CDR3, as DNA: TGTGCCAGCAGCCAAGCTAGCGGGGGGCGCACAGATACGCAGTATTTT. Its protein is CASSQASGGRTDTQYF.

V gene TRBV15 combines with J gene TRBJ2-3; 13 bases align to TRBD2. Unmatched junction bases numbered 7, after V lost 5 bases and J lost 5 bases. CDR3 size: 16 residues. CDR1 is LNHNV and CDR2 is YYDKDF in the germline V gene (reference sequence). CDR3 residues: CATSFRTSGSLDTQYF. The CDR3 nucleotides are TGTGCCACCAGCTTCCGGACTAGCGGGAGCCTAGATACGCAGTATTTT.

As to this clonotype: Sequence at one end of the junction differs from germline and may be a read error. This sequence joins TRBV2 and TRBJ1-2; no clear D gene. The length of the CDR3 is 15 residues. Germline V gene lookup returns CDR1 SNHLY and CDR2 FYNNEI. In DNA, the CDR3 is TGCGCCAGCACCCTACCGGGAGCCCTGTATGAGGGCTACACCTTC. It is translated as CASTLPGALYEGYTF.

The V gene is TRBV2, the J gene TRBJ1-6; 11 bases match TRBD1. J lost 15 bases, V lost 1 base, and 5 bases had no gene match. The CDR3 contains 14 residues. Germline V gene data show CDR1 as SNHLY and CDR2 as FYNNEI. CDR3 in amino acids: CASSEGDRGCRLHF. CDR3 DNA: TGTGCCAGCAGTGAAGGGGACAGGGGGTGCCGCCTCCACTTT.

This clonotype was observed a handful of times. The chain carries TRBV5-1 and TRBJ1-1; maybe TRBD1 (6 bases). V lost 0 bases to trimming and J lost 6 bases, with 15 bases between them. Germline V gene sequence: CDR1 SGHRS, CDR2 YFSETQ. The CDR3 runs 15 residues. The CDR3 reads CASSLATGSSAEAFF. DNA for the CDR3: TGCGCCAGCAGCTTGGCCACAGGGAGCAGCGCTGAAGCTTTCTTT. Looking up the rest from reference TRBV5-1 and TRBJ1-1 gives the full variable domain: KAGVTQTPRYLIKTRGQQVTLSCSPISGHRSVSWYQQTPGQGLQFLFEYFSETQRNKGNFPGRFSGRQFSNSRSEMNVSTLELGDSALYLCASSLATGSSAEAFFGQGTRLTVV.

Only a few counts were recorded for this clonotype. The chain couples TRBV12-3 or TRBV12-4 to TRBJ1-1; 7 positions agree with TRBD1. Losses at the gene ends were 7 bases for V and 1 base for J; bases not matched to a gene: 15. The CDR3 sequence is 17 residues long. The CDR3 sequence: CASTFSGGTAQNTEAFF. The CDR3 DNA sequence: TGTGCCAGCACCTTTAGCGGGGGGACAGCCCAGAACACTGAAGCTTTCTTT.

This clonotype was counted a few times. The chain has TRBV30 and TRBJ2-7, with D maybe TRBD1 (6 bases). There are 14 residues in the CDR3. Trimming removed 0 bases from V and 4 bases from J, with 13 bases in between. Germline V gene lookup returns CDR1 GTSNPN and CDR2 SVGIG (reference sequence). CDR3 nucleotides: TGTGCCTGGAGTGTAGGGACACCGGGTTACGAGCAGTACTTC. This translates into CAWSVGTPGYEQYF.